This T cell receptor beta chain comes out of a study of radiotherapy plus CTLA-4 blockade in lung cancer. Across the study: Objective responses were recorded in around a sixth of patients, with disease control recorded in less than 40%.

This CDR3 spans 16 amino acids. With V trimmed by 4 bases and J by 0 bases, 7 bases remained unmatched. Germline V CDR1 and CDR2: SGDLS, YYNGEE. Concerning this clone: Its antigen is undetermined.

Sequencing used immunoSEQ multiplex PCR; TCRdb keeps in-frame clones, though not all of them. Among 45,000 or so clones, about 88% were seen once, and the ten largest hold 7.8%. Whole-study findings and limits: It was early blood T cell clone dynamics, with interferon-beta, that reportedly best predicted response. Subsequent to radiotherapy plus ipilimumab, tumor-derived TCR clones underwent expansion in blood.

Focal radiation with ipilimumab CTLA-4 blockade was given to patients with chemo-refractory metastatic non-small-cell lung cancer. The rearrangement joins TRBV9 to TRBJ2-4, with TRBD1 matching 7 bases. The clonotype was recovered from a human donor with non-small cell lung cancer whose response to radiotherapy plus ipilimumab could not be evaluated. Source: peripheral blood, taken from a patient treated with radiotherapy plus ipilimumab. The CDR3: CASSPGQSLAKNIQYF. CDR3 coding DNA: TGTGCCAGCAGCCCGGGACAGTCTCTAGCCAAAAACATTCAGTACTTC. Based on the CDR3 plus reference TRBV9 and TRBJ2-4, the full variable domain is DSGVTQTPKHLITATGQRVTLRCSPRSGDLSVYWYQQSLDQGLQFLIQYYNGEERAKGNILERFSAQQFPDLHSELNLSSLELGDSALYFCASSPGQSLAKNIQYFGAGTRLSVL.